These T cell receptor beta chains were read from a single sample in a study of T cell repertoires in cytomegalovirus infection. TCRdb recomputed calls from the reads with MiXCR, one row per CDR3 protein. The repertoire holds fewer than 550,000 distinct CDR3 sequences, with about 30% as singletons. The sample was PBMCs. Receptors were obtained from a human donor in good health (CMV status not recorded). Some clones in this sample may be carry-over from other donors' samples. Both conserved end residues are part of each CDR3. Fields, in order: V gene, clone size, J gene, D gene, CDR3 protein, CDR3 DNA. D genes are given only for firm matches. The listing skips clone size in some rows; elsewhere it reads once, few, many or a size class.

TRBV7-2	many	TRBJ2-1	NA	CASSLADNEQFF	TGTGCCAGCAGCTTAGCCGATAATGAGCAGTTCTTC
TRBV29-1	once	TRBJ2-3	TRBD1	CSVARTGGRDTQYF	TGCAGCGTTGCCCGGACAGGGGGCAGAGATACGCAGTATTTT
TRBV4-1	few	TRBJ2-6	TRBD1	CASSQAPGQGVPGANVLTF	TGCGCCAGCAGCCAAGCCCCGGGACAGGGGGTTCCTGGGGCCAACGTCCTGACTTTC
TRBV29-1	NA	TRBJ2-3	NA	CSVEGGIGLTDTQYF	TGCAGCGTCGAGGGAGGTATTGGGCTCACAGATACGCAGTATTTT
TRBV7-8	many	TRBJ1-1	NA	CASSDRGQMKAFF	TGTGCCAGCAGCGACCGAGGACAGATGAAAGCTTTCTTT
TRBV7-2	NA	TRBJ2-1	NA	CASSLVPTGGGNEQFF	TGTGCCAGCAGCTTAGTACCCACAGGGGGGGGGAATGAGCAGTTCTTC
TRBV28	NA	TRBJ2-7	TRBD1	CASRTGQGYEQYF	TGTGCCAGCAGAACGGGACAGGGCTACGAGCAGTACTTC
TRBV7-8	NA	TRBJ2-1	NA	CASSLDGGVLYNEQFF	TGTGCCAGCAGCTTAGACGGGGGAGTACTCTACAATGAGCAGTTCTTC
TRBV15	NA	TRBJ1-1	NA	CATSRDRAENTEAFF	TGTGCCACCAGCAGAGACAGGGCGGAGAACACTGAAGCTTTCTTT
TRBV6-1	NA	TRBJ2-1	NA	CASSEVEYNEQFF	TGTGCCAGCAGTGAGGTAGAATACAATGAGCAGTTCTTC
TRBV7-3	NA	TRBJ2-7	TRBD2	CASSTGLAGAGGEQYF	TGTGCCAGCAGCACGGGACTAGCGGGGGCCGGGGGCGAGCAGTACTTC
TRBV6-2/TRBV6-3	few	TRBJ2-3	NA	CASSEIQVTTDTQYF	TGTGCCAGCAGTGAGATACAGGTTACCACAGATACGCAGTATTTT
TRBV27	NA	TRBJ2-2	TRBD2	CASSFRGLAGANTGELFF	TGTGCCAGCAGTTTCCGGGGACTAGCGGGAGCGAACACCGGGGAGCTGTTTTTT
TRBV4-2	NA	TRBJ1-5	NA	CASSSDPNGNQPQHF	TGTGCCAGCAGCTCGGACCCCAATGGCAATCAGCCCCAGCATTTT
TRBV19	NA	TRBJ1-5	TRBD1	CASSILSTGRQPQHF	TGTGCCAGTAGTATACTTTCGACAGGGAGGCAGCCCCAGCATTTT
TRBV20-1	NA	TRBJ2-1	TRBD2	CSARGTSGELNEQFF	TGCAGTGCTAGAGGGACTAGCGGGGAACTTAATGAGCAGTTCTTC
TRBV7-6	few	TRBJ2-6	NA	CASRQGGAGANVLTF	TGTGCCAGCAGGCAGGGGGGGGCTGGGGCCAACGTCCTGACTTTC
TRBV12-5	many	TRBJ1-2	NA	CASGLKESGTRRFYGYTF	TGTGCTAGTGGTTTGAAGGAGTCAGGGACACGCCGATTCTATGGCTACACCTTC
TRBV7-2	many	TRBJ2-7	NA	CASSLMTAAYEQYF	TGTGCCAGCAGCTTAATGACAGCCGCCTACGAGCAGTACTTC
TRBV7-8	many	TRBJ2-7	NA	CASSLAAGRSSYEQYF	TGTGCCAGCAGCTTAGCAGCCGGCAGGAGCTCCTACGAGCAGTACTTC
TRBV5-1	NA	TRBJ1-1	NA	CASSPGLQGTEAFF	TGCGCCAGCAGCCCGGGACTCCAGGGGACTGAAGCTTTCTTT
TRBV29-1	NA	TRBJ2-3	NA	CSVQGMLSTDTQYF	TGCAGCGTACAGGGAATGTTAAGCACAGATACGCAGTATTTT
TRBV12-3/TRBV12-4	NA	TRBJ2-2	NA	CASRLSGVITGELFF	TGTGCCAGCAGACTCTCAGGGGTAATAACCGGGGAGCTGTTTTTT
TRBV24-1	few	TRBJ2-2	NA	CATSDRTNTGELFF	TGTGCCACCAGCGACCGTACGAACACCGGGGAGCTGTTTTTT
TRBV6-5	few	TRBJ2-7	NA	CASSDAGAGYEQYF	TGTGCCAGCAGCGACGCGGGTGCGGGCTACGAGCAGTACTTC
TRBV19	few	TRBJ1-4	NA	CASSDGQGRNEKLFF	TGTGCCAGTAGTGACGGGCAGGGGCGAAATGAAAAACTGTTTTTT
TRBV7-2	many	TRBJ2-5	TRBD2	CASSYRGSGSMKTQYF	TGTGCCAGCAGCTACAGGGGTAGCGGGAGTATGAAGACCCAGTACTTC
TRBV27	NA	TRBJ2-3	NA	CASTQSGTDTQYF	TGTGCCAGCACTCAGTCGGGCACAGATACGCAGTATTTT
TRBV7-2	many	TRBJ2-3	TRBD2	CASSLYLLAGAQYF	TGTGCCAGCAGCTTATACCTCCTAGCGGGAGCGCAGTATTTT
TRBV5-4	many	TRBJ2-7	TRBD1	CASSGTGTGAEQYF	TGTGCCAGCAGCGGGACCGGGACAGGGGCCGAGCAGTACTTC
TRBV30	NA	TRBJ2-5	NA	CAWRPSGGYGTQYF	TGTGCCTGGAGGCCTTCCGGGGGATATGGGACCCAGTACTTC
TRBV7-8	NA	TRBJ2-7	NA	CASSSSTGHYEQYF	TGTGCCAGCAGCTCCTCTACAGGGCACTACGAGCAGTACTTC
TRBV11-2	few	TRBJ2-1	NA	CASSLIGGTASYNEQFF	TGTGCCAGCAGCTTAATAGGCGGGACGGCCTCCTACAATGAGCAGTTCTTC
TRBV5-8	NA	TRBJ2-3	TRBD1	CASSPQGAFLLSSTDTQYF	TGTGCCAGCAGCCCCCAGGGGGCTTTTCTCTTATCTAGCACAGATACGCAGTATTTT
TRBV7-2	NA	TRBJ2-7	NA	CASSPTIRDHYEQYF	TGTGCCAGCAGCCCTACGATCAGAGATCACTACGAGCAGTACTTC
TRBV5-4	NA	TRBJ1-1	TRBD1	CASSNRDRGYVNTEAFF	TGTGCCAGCAGCAACCGGGACAGGGGTTACGTGAACACTGAAGCTTTCTTT
TRBV7-9	many	TRBJ2-7	NA	CASSLVVGEQYF	TGTGCCAGCAGCTTAGTAGTCGGCGAGCAGTACTTC
TRBV6-8	few	TRBJ2-3	TRBD1	CASSYSIPGGTGGVTDTQYF	TGTGCCAGCAGTTACTCGATACCCGGTGGGACAGGGGGGGTCACAGATACGCAGTATTTT
TRBV5-3	few	TRBJ2-2	TRBD2	CASSSQAGANTGELFF	TGTGCCAGCAGCTCGCAAGCGGGGGCGAACACCGGGGAGCTGTTTTTT
TRBV6-6	few	TRBJ1-1	TRBD1	CATSSQGQNTEAFF	TGTGCCACCAGTTCACAGGGGCAGAACACTGAAGCTTTCTTT
TRBV4-3	few	TRBJ2-1	NA	CASSRNLDSSSIYNEQFF	TGCGCCAGCAGCCGAAACCTGGACTCATCGAGTATCTACAATGAGCAGTTCTTC
TRBV7-3	many	TRBJ2-1	NA	CASSLNHEQFF	TGTGCCAGCAGCTTAAACCATGAGCAGTTCTTC
TRBV5-6	few	TRBJ2-5	TRBD2	CASSWGLAGVQETQYF	TGTGCCAGCAGCTGGGGACTAGCGGGAGTCCAAGAGACCCAGTACTTC
TRBV7-3	NA	TRBJ2-7	TRBD2	CASSTGTSGAYEQYF	TGTGCCAGCAGCACTGGGACTAGCGGGGCCTACGAGCAGTACTTC
TRBV20-1	few	TRBJ1-5	TRBD1	CSAPGQGNQPQHF	TGCAGTGCGCCGGGACAGGGCAATCAGCCCCAGCATTTT
TRBV19	NA	TRBJ2-5	NA	CASSILSGQAQETQYF	TGTGCCAGTAGTATATTATCGGGACAAGCTCAAGAGACCCAGTACTTC
TRBV7-6	NA	TRBJ1-5	TRBD1	CASSRFFGQGNQPQHF	TGTGCCAGCAGTCGATTCTTCGGACAGGGTAATCAGCCCCAGCATTTT
TRBV10-3	NA	TRBJ2-7	TRBD1	CAIRDGQGGYEQYF	TGTGCCATCAGGGATGGACAGGGGGGCTACGAGCAGTACTTC
TRBV28	NA	TRBJ1-5	NA	CASSLGMDTPGPQHF	TGTGCCAGCAGTTTGGGGATGGACACCCCAGGACCCCAGCATTTT